This TCR beta chain was obtained from a study of T cells in localized non-small cell lung cancer. Study results and limitations: Researchers found a median around 59 of the top 100 tumor clones in adjacent lung.

Germline CDR1 SGHTA, CDR2 FQGNSA. The length of the CDR3 is 15 residues. Trimming removed 1 base at V and 0 bases at J, with 10 bases between. Assay used: immunoSEQ multiplex PCR; TCRdb lists only in-frame clones, some missing. The sample has tens of thousands of clones; roughly 88% are singletons. Turning to this clone: Its antigen is unidentified.

The gene calls are TRBV7-2 and TRBJ2-7; D could derive from TRBD1 or TRBD2 (5 bases each). This sample comprised peripheral blood mononuclear cells, obtained before any cancer treatment. This TCR was sampled from a woman aged 40-70 years with stage III lung adenocarcinoma. The DNA of the CDR3 is TGTGCCAGCAGCTTAGGTGGGACCAGCTCCTACGAGCAGTACTTC. Protein: CASSLGGTSSYEQYF.